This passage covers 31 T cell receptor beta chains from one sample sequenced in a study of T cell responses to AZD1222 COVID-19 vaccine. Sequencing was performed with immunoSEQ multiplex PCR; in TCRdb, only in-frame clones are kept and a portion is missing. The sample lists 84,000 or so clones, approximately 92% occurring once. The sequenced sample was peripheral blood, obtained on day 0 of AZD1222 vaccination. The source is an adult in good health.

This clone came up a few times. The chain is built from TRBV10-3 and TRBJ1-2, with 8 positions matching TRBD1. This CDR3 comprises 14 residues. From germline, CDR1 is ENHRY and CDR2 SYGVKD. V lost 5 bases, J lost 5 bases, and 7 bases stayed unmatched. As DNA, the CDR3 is TGTGCCATCAGTAACGACAGGGGACTGTATGGCTACACCTTC. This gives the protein CAISNDRGLYGYTF.

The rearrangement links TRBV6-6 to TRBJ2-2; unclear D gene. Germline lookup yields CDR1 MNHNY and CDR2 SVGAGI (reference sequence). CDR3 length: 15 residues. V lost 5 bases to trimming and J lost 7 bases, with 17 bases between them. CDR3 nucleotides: TGTGCCAGCAGTCTACCAGTTGACTCCGGCGGGGAGCTGTTTTTT. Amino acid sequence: CASSLPVDSGGELFF.

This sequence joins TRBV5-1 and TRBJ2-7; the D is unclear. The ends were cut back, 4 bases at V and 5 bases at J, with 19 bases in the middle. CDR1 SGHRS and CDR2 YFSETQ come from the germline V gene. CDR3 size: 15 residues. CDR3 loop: CASSVADGRIDEQYF. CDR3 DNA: TGCGCCAGCAGCGTGGCGGACGGTCGGATCGACGAGCAGTACTTC.

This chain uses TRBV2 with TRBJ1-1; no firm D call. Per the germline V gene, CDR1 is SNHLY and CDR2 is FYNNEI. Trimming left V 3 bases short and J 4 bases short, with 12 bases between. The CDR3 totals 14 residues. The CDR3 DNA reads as TGTGCCAGCAGTGATCGGTGGTTACCCACTGAAGCTTTCTTT. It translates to CASSDRWLPTEAFF.

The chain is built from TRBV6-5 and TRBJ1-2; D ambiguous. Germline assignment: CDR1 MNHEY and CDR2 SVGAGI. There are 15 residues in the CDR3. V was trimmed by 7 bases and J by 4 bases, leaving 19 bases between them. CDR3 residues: CASKRTGMASYGYTF. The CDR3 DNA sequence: TGTGCCAGCAAAAGGACGGGGATGGCGTCCTATGGCTACACCTTC.

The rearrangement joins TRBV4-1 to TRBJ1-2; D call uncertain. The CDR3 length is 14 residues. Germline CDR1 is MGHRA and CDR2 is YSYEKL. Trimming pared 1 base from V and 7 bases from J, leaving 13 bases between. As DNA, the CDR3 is TGCGCCAGCAGCCAAGTTGGAGACAACAGTGGCTACACCTTC. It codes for CASSQVGDNSGYTF.

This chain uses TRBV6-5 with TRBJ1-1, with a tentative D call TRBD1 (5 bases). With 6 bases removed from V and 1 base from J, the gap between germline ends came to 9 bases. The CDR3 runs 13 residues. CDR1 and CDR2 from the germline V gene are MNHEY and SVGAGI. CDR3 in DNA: TGTGCCAGCAGGGATACAGGGAACACTGAAGCTTTCTTT. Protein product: CASRDTGNTEAFF.

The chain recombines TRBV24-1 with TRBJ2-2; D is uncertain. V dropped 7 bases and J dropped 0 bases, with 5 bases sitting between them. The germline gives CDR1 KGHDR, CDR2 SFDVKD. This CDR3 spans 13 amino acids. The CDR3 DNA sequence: TGTGCCACCAGCCTCCCGAACACCGGGGAGCTGTTTTTT. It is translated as CATSLPNTGELFF.

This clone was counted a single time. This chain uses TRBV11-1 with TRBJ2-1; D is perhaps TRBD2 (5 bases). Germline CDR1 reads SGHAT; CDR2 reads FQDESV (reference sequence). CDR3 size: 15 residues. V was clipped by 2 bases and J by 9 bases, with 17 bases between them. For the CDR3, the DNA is TGTGCCAGCAGCTTAAGTGTCCTTGGTCGGGGTGAGCAGTTCTTC. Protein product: CASSLSVLGRGEQFF.

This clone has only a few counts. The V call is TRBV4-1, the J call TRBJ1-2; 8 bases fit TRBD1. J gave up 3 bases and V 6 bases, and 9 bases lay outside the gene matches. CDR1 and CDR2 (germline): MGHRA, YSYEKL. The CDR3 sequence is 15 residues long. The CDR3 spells CASSYGQGSYYGYTF. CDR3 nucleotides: TGCGCCAGCAGTTATGGACAGGGAAGCTACTATGGCTACACCTTC.

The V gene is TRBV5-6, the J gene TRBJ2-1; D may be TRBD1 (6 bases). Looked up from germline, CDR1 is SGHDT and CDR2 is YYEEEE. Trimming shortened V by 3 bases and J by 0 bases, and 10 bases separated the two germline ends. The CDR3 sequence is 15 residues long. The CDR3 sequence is CASSSGDPSYNEQFF. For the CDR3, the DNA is TGTGCCAGCAGCTCAGGGGACCCCTCCTACAATGAGCAGTTCTTC.

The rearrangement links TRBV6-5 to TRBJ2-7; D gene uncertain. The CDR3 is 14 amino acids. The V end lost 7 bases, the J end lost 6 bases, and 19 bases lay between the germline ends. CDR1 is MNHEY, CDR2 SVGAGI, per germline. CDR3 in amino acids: CASTAGSVRAEQYF. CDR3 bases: TGTGCCAGCACCGCCGGAAGCGTACGGGCCGAGCAGTACTTC.

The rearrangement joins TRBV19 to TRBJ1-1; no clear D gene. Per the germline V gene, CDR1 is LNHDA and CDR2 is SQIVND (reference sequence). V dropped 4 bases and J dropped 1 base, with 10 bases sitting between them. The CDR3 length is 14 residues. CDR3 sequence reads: CASSTDPGNTEAFF. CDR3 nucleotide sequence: TGTGCCAGTAGTACGGATCCCGGGAACACTGAAGCTTTCTTT.

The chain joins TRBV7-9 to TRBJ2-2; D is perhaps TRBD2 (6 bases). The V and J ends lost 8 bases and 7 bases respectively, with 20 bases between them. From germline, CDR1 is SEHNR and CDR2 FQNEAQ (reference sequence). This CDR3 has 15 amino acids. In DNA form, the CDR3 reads TGTGCCAGCTTCCTCGGAGGGATAGTCATCGGGGAGCTGTTTTTT. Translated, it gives CASFLGGIVIGELFF.

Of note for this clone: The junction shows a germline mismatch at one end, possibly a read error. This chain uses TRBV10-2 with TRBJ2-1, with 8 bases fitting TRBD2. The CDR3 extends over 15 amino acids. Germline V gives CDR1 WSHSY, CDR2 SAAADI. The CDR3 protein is CARSESTRGGGEQFF. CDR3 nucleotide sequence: TGCGCCCGCAGTGAGTCGACTCGGGGGGGAGGGGAGCAGTTCTTC.

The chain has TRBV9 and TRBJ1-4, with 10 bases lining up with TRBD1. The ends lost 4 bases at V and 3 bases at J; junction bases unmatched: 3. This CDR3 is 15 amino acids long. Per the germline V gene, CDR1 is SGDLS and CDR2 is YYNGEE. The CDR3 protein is CASSLGTGANEKLFF. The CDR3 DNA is TGTGCCAGCAGCTTAGGGACAGGGGCTAATGAAAAACTGTTTTTT.

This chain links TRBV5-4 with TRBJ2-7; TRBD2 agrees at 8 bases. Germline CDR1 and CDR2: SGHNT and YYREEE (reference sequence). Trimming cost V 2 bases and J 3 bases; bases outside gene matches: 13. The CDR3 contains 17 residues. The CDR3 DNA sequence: TGTGCCAGCAGCTTACCCGAGACTAGCGAGCTCCACTACGAGCAGTACTTC. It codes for CASSLPETSELHYEQYF.

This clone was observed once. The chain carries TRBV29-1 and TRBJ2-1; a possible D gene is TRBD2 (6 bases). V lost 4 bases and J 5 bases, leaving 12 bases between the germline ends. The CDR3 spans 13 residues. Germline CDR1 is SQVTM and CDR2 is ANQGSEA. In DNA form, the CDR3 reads TGCAGCGTTGGGGGGGAAATCCACAATGAGCAGTTCTTC. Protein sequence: CSVGGEIHNEQFF.

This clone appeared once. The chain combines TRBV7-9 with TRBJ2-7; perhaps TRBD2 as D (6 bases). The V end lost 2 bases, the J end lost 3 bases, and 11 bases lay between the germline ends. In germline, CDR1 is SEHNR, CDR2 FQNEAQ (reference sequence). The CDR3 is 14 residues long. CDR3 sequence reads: CASSLLGEDYEQYF. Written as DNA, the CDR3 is TGTGCCAGCAGCTTATTGGGGGAGGACTACGAGCAGTACTTC.

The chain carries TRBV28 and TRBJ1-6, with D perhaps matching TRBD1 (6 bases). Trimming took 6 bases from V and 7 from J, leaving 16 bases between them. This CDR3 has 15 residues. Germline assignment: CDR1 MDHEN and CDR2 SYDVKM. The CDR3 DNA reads TGTGCCAGCAGAAAACAGGGTATTTTGAATTCACCCCTCCACTTT. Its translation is CASRKQGILNSPLHF.

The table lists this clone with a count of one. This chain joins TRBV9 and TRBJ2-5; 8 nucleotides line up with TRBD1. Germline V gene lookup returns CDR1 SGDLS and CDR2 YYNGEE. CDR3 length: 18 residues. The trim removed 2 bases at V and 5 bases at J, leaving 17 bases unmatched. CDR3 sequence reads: CASSVSTPGQGVGETQYF. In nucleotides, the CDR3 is TGTGCCAGCAGCGTCTCAACCCCCGGACAGGGAGTGGGTGAGACCCAGTACTTC.

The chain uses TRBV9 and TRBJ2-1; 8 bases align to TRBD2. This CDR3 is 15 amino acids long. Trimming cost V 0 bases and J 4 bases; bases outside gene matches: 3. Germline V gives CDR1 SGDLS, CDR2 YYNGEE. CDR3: CASSVGASGYNEQFF. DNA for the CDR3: TGTGCCAGCAGCGTAGGCGCTAGCGGGTACAATGAGCAGTTCTTC.

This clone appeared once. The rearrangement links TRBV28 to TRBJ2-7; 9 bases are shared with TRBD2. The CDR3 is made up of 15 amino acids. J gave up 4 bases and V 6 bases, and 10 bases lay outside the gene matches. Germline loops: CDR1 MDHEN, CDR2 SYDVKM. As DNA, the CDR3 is TGTGCCAGCAGATCGACTTTAGCGGGGGTATACGAGCAGTACTTC. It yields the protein CASRSTLAGVYEQYF.

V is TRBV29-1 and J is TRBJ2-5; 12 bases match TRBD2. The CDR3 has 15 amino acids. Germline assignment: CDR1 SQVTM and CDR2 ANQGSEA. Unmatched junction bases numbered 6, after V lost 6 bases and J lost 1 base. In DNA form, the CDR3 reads TGCAGCGTGGAACCTAGCGGGAGGGTCCAAGAGACCCAGTACTTC. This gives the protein CSVEPSGRVQETQYF.

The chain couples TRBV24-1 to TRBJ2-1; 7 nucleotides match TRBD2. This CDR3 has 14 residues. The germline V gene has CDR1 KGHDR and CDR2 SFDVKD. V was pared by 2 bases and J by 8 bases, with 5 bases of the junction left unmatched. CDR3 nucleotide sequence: TGTGCCACCAGTGATTCAGTACGGGGGGATGAGCAGTTCTTC. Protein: CATSDSVRGDEQFF.

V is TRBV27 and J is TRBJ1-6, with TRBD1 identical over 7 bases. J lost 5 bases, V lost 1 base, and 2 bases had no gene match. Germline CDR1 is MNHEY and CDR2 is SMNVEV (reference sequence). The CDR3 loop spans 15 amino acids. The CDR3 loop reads CASSLYRGNNSPLHF. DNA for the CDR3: TGTGCCAGCAGTTTATACAGGGGCAATAATTCACCCCTCCACTTT.

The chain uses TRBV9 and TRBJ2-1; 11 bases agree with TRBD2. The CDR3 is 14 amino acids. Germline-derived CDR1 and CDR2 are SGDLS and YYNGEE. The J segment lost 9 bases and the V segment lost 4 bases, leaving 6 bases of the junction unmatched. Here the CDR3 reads CASSKLAGVGEQFF. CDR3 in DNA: TGTGCCAGCAGCAAACTAGCGGGAGTAGGTGAGCAGTTCTTC.

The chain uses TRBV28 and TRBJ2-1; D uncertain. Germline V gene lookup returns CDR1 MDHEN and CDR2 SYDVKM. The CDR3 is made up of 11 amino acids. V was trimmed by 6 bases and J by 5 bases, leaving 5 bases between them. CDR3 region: CASRENNEQFF. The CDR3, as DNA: TGTGCCAGCAGGGAAAACAATGAGCAGTTCTTC.

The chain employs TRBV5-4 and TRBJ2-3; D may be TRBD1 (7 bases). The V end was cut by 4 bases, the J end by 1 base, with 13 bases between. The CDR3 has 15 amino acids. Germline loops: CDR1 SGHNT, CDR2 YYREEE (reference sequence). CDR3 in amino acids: CASSQGGIGTDTQYF. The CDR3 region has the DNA TGTGCCAGCAGCCAGGGGGGAATTGGCACAGATACGCAGTATTTT.

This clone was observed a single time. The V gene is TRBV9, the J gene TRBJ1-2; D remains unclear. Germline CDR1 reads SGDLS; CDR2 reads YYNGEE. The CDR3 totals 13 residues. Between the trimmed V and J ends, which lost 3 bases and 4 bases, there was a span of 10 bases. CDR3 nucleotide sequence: TGTGCCAGCAGCGCCGGTGCTGGCTATGGCTACACCTTC. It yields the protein CASSAGAGYGYTF. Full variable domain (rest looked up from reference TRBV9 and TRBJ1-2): DSGVTQTPKHLITATGQRVTLRCSPRSGDLSVYWYQQSLDQGLQFLIQYYNGEERAKGNILERFSAQQFPDLHSELNLSSLELGDSALYFCASSAGAGYGYTFGSGTRLTVV.

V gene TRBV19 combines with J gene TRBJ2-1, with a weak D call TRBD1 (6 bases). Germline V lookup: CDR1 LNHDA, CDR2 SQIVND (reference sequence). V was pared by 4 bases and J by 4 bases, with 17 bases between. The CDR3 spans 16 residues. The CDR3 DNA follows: TGTGCCAGTAGTACACACTCGACAGGACCTTACAATGAGCAGTTCTTC. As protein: CASSTHSTGPYNEQFF. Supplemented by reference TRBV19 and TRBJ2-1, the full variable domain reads DGGITQSPKYLFRKEGQNVTLSCEQNLNHDAMYWYRQDPGQGLRLIYYSQIVNDFQKGDIAEGYSVSREKKESFPLTVTSAQKNPTAFYLCASSTHSTGPYNEQFFGPGTRLTVL.